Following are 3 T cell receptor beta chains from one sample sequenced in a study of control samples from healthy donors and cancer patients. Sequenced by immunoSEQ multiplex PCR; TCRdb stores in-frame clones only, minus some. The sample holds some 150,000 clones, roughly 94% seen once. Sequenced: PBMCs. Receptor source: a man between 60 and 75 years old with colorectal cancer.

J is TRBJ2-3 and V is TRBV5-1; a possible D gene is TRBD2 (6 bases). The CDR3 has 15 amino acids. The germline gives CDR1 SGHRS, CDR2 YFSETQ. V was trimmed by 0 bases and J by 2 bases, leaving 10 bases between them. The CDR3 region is CASSLAGVPTDTQYF. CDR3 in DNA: TGCGCCAGCAGCTTGGCGGGGGTGCCCACAGATACGCAGTATTTT.

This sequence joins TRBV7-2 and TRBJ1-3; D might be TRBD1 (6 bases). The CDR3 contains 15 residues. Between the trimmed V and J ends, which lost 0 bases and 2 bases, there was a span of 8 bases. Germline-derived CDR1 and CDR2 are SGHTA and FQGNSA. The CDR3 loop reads CASSLAGAAGNTIYF. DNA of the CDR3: TGTGCCAGCAGCTTAGCGGGGGCCGCTGGAAACACCATATATTTT.

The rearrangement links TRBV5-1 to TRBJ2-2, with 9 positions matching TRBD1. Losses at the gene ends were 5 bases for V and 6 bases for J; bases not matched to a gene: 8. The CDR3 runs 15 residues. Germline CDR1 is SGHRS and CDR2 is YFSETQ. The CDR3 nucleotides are TGCGCCAGCAGTACTCTAACAGGGGGCCCCGGGGAGCTGTTTTTT. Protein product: CASSTLTGGPGELFF.